This T cell receptor (beta chain) was identified in a study of T cell responses to AZD1222 COVID-19 vaccine. Looking at the study overall: Whether given at about 4 or about 12 weeks, second doses were pooled.

Method: immunoSEQ multiplex PCR; TCRdb's copy keeps in-frame clones and lacks some. This repertoire shows 130,000 to 150,000 clones, about 90% found once; its top ten account for roughly 5%. Germline V gene data show CDR1 as KGHDR and CDR2 as SFDVKD. The CDR3 totals 16 residues. Trimming cost V 3 bases and J 2 bases; bases outside gene matches: 5. The receptor comes from an adult in good health. The chain joins TRBV24-1 to TRBJ2-4, with 8 bases aligning to TRBD1. The starting material was peripheral blood, obtained on day 0 of AZD1222 vaccination. CDR3 sequence (DNA): TGTGCCACCAGTGATGGACAGGGCTCGACCAAAAACATTCAGTACTTC. It yields the protein CATSDGQGSTKNIQYF.